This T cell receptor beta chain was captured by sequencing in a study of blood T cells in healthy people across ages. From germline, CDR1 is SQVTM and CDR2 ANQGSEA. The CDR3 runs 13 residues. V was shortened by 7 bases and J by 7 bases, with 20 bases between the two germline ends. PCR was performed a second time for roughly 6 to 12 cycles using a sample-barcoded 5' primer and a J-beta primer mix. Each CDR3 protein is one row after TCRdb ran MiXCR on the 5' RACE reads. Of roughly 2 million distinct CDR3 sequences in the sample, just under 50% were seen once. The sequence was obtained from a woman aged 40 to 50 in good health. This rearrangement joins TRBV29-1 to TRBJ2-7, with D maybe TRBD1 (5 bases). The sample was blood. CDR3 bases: TGCAGCGCCCCGGGTGGGGCGACGTATGAGCAGTACTTC. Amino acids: CSAPGGATYEQYF.